This T cell receptor beta chain was sequenced during a study of cytomegalovirus exposure and HLA in healthy donors. Study-level points and caveats: Most TCR sequences were rare, but some public TCRs occurred in many donors. The study flagged fewer than 200 TCR beta chains as cytomegalovirus-associated.

V was pared by 5 bases and J by 4 bases, with 7 bases of the junction left unmatched. The length of the CDR3 is 15 residues. Germline CDR1 is MNHNY and CDR2 is SVGAGI (reference sequence). The PCR was carried out with 60 Vbeta primers and 13 Jbeta primers. TCRdb's table, derived via immunoSEQ multiplex PCR, lists solely in-frame clones and lacks some. The data hold approximately 220,000 clones, with about 82% observed a single time. This clone was counted a single time. Its antigen is unknown. V and J are TRBV6-6 and TRBJ2-7, with 11 bases aligning to TRBD2. This TCR was sampled from a young man in good health and CMV-seronegative. Sequencing input: PBMCs. The chain's CDR3 is CASSGSTSGEYEQYF. DNA of the CDR3: TGTGCCAGCAGTGGATCGACTAGCGGGGAATACGAGCAGTACTTC.